One and the same sample provided the 30 T cell receptor beta chains below, sequenced in a study of vaccination effects on CD4 cells after COVID-19. The table came from immunoSEQ multiplex PCR; TCRdb's copy has only in-frame clones and leaves some out. Of more than 20,000 clones listed, approximately 80% were seen once; the top ten hold around 21%. CD4+ T cells specific for antigen were expanded with viral peptide pools by the ViraFEST assay before sequencing. Culture lasted about 10 days before CD4+ T cell isolation. The person had PCR-confirmed SARS-CoV-2 infection between March and December 2020. These receptors' antigens are unknown. Source: CD4+ T cells from PBMCs cultured with HCoV-NL63 spike peptides, taken before COVID-19 vaccination. These receptors were collected from a human donor who had a prior SARS-CoV-2 infection.

The rearrangement links TRBV5-1 to TRBJ2-2, with 8 bases fitting TRBD2. V lost 1 base and J lost 7; bases outside the gene matches: 3. This CDR3 is built from 14 residues. Germline CDR1 SGHRS, CDR2 YFSETQ. The CDR3 spells CASSLQREYGELFF. CDR3 DNA sequence: TGCGCCAGCAGCTTGCAGCGGGAGTACGGGGAGCTGTTTTTT.

The genes are TRBV5-1 and TRBJ2-1; unclear D gene. V was shortened by 1 base and J by 0 bases, with 8 bases between the two germline ends. Germline CDR1 is SGHRS and CDR2 is YFSETQ. The CDR3 has 15 amino acids. CDR3 amino acids: CASSLSTTSYNEQFF. For the CDR3, the DNA is TGCGCCAGCAGCTTGAGTACTACCTCCTACAATGAGCAGTTCTTC.

The chain is built from TRBV7-6 and TRBJ2-2, with D maybe TRBD2 (7 bases). Between the trimmed V and J ends, which lost 2 bases and 4 bases, there was a span of 23 bases. Per germline, CDR1 SGHVS and CDR2 FNYEAQ. The CDR3 is 19 amino acids. CDR3 DNA: TGTGCCAGCAGCTTAACTATCAGGGGAGGGGAGTTGCGCACCGGGGAGCTGTTTTTT. Protein product: CASSLTIRGGELRTGELFF.

This rearrangement joins TRBV5-4 to TRBJ2-1, with 11 bases identical to TRBD2. The length of the CDR3 is 17 residues. V was pared by 0 bases and J by 6 bases, with 8 bases of the junction left unmatched. CDR1 and CDR2 (germline): SGHNT, YYREEE (reference sequence). In DNA form, the CDR3 reads TGTGCCAGCAGCTTGGGAAAAGGACTAGCGGGTCCCAATGAGCAGTTCTTC. Amino acids: CASSLGKGLAGPNEQFF.

The chain uses TRBV15 and TRBJ1-5; TRBD1 aligns across 7 bases. Germline assignment: CDR1 LNHNV and CDR2 YYDKDF (reference sequence). The J segment lost 5 bases and the V segment lost 1 base, leaving 2 bases of the junction unmatched. This CDR3 comprises 14 residues. For the CDR3, the DNA is TGTGCCACCAGCAGAGTCAGGGGGGATCAGCCCCAGCATTTT. Residues: CATSRVRGDQPQHF. The variable domain in full, with the rest retrieved from reference TRBV15 and TRBJ1-5, is DAMVIQNPRYQVTQFGKPVTLSCSQTLNHNVMYWYQQKSSQAPKLLFHYYDKDFNNEADTPDNFQSRRPNTSFCFLDIRSPGLGDTAMYLCATSRVRGDQPQHFGDGTRLSIL.

The gene calls are TRBV5-4 and TRBJ2-7, with D unclear. This CDR3 has 13 amino acids. With 0 bases removed from V and 11 bases from J, the gap between germline ends came to 15 bases. Germline lookup yields CDR1 SGHNT and CDR2 YYREEE (reference sequence). The CDR3 loop reads CASSLGTGDVEYF. In DNA, the CDR3 is TGTGCCAGCAGCTTGGGAACCGGAGATGTGGAGTACTTC.

This rearrangement joins TRBV6-5 to TRBJ2-7; D is unclear. The germline CDR1 and CDR2 sequences are MNHEY and SVGAGI. V lost 5 bases and J 4 bases, leaving 12 bases between the germline ends. The CDR3 is 13 residues long. The CDR3 nucleotides read TGTGCCAGCAGTAGGTCAGCGAATTACGAGCAGTACTTC. Protein product: CASSRSANYEQYF.

The chain combines TRBV15 with TRBJ2-6; 8 nucleotides align to TRBD2. The CDR3 is 22 amino acids. Germline V gene data show CDR1 as LNHNV and CDR2 as YYDKDF (reference sequence). The trim removed 3 bases at V and 1 base at J, leaving 20 bases unmatched. The CDR3 DNA reads TGTGCCACCAGCAGCCTCGTGGGACTACCTAGCGGGCCATCTTCTGGGGCCAACGTCCTGACTTTC. Amino acid sequence: CATSSLVGLPSGPSSGANVLTF.

This sequence joins TRBV10-3 and TRBJ2-3; 10 bases are shared with TRBD1. Germline CDR1 ENHRY, CDR2 SYGVKD. The CDR3 is 16 amino acids. V shed 4 bases and J 5 bases; nucleotides not matched to a gene: 9. CDR3 loop: CAISALGTGVRDTQYF. For the CDR3, the DNA is TGTGCCATCAGTGCCTTAGGGACAGGGGTGCGAGATACGCAGTATTTT.

This clone was detected only a few times. The chain couples TRBV7-3 to TRBJ2-1; 7 nucleotides agree with TRBD2. There are 16 residues in the CDR3. Trimming cost V 5 bases and J 0 bases; bases outside gene matches: 7. In germline, CDR1 is SGHTA, CDR2 FQGTGA. DNA for the CDR3: TGTGCCAGCAGCCCCTTCGGGGGGAGCTCCTACAATGAGCAGTTCTTC. It translates to CASSPFGGSSYNEQFF. The entire variable domain, with the rest obtained from reference TRBV7-3 and TRBJ2-1, is as follows: GAGVSQTPSNKVTEKGKYVELRCDPISGHTALYWYRQSLGQGPEFLIYFQGTGAADDSGLPNDRFFAVRPEGSVSTLKIQRTERGDSAVYLCASSPFGGSSYNEQFFGPGTRLTVL.

The gene calls are TRBV19 and TRBJ2-4, with D perhaps TRBD2 (6 bases). CDR1 is LNHDA, CDR2 SQIVND, per germline (reference sequence). V was shortened by 3 bases and J by 6 bases, with 12 bases between the two germline ends. The CDR3 extends over 14 amino acids. DNA of the CDR3: TGTGCCAGTAGTATGCGGGGCAGTGGAAACATTCAGTACTTC. It is translated as CASSMRGSGNIQYF.

The V call is TRBV5-4, the J call TRBJ2-7, with no clear D. V was cut by 0 bases and J by 3 bases, with 10 bases left in between. The CDR3 extends over 14 amino acids. Per germline, CDR1 SGHNT and CDR2 YYREEE (reference sequence). The DNA of the CDR3 is TGTGCCAGCAGCTTGGGCGGATCCATCTACGAGCAGTACTTC. Its translation is CASSLGGSIYEQYF.

This sequence joins TRBV5-1 and TRBJ2-5; D is uncertain. Germline CDR1 is SGHRS and CDR2 is YFSETQ. The CDR3 loop spans 13 amino acids. Deletions cut 0 bases from V and 5 bases from J, with 8 bases between. The chain's CDR3 is CASSLVGLETQYF. The CDR3 DNA sequence: TGCGCCAGCAGCTTGGTAGGATTGGAGACCCAGTACTTC.

This chain connects TRBV27 to TRBJ2-5; D ambiguous. Germline assignment: CDR1 MNHEY and CDR2 SMNVEV (reference sequence). The V and J ends lost 8 bases and 5 bases respectively, with 6 bases between them. The length of the CDR3 is 10 residues. The CDR3 reads CASGRETQYF. The CDR3 nucleotides are TGTGCCAGCGGACGGGAGACCCAGTACTTC.

This chain uses TRBV7-9 with TRBJ2-1; TRBD2 agrees at 10 bases. Germline loops: CDR1 SEHNR, CDR2 FQNEAQ (reference sequence). The CDR3 covers 15 residues. J lost 8 bases, V lost 1 base, and 5 bases had no gene match. CDR3 nucleotide sequence: TGTGCCAGCAGCTTAGGCCTAGCGGGAGTGCATGAGCAGTTCTTC. Encoded protein: CASSLGLAGVHEQFF.

V and J are TRBV5-5 and TRBJ2-2, with D perhaps TRBD2 (5 bases). The CDR3 consists of 14 residues. Germline V gives CDR1 SGHKS, CDR2 YYEKEE (reference sequence). Trimming shortened V by 2 bases and J by 5 bases, and 10 bases separated the two germline ends. In DNA, the CDR3 is TGTGCCAGCAGCTTAAGGGAGTGGACCGGGGAGCTGTTTTTT. As protein: CASSLREWTGELFF. The whole variable domain, remainder taken from reference TRBV5-5 and TRBJ2-2, is DAGVTQSPTHLIKTRGQQVTLRCSPISGHKSVSWYQQVLGQGPQFIFQYYEKEERGRGNFPDRFSARQFPNYSSELNVNALLLGDSALYLCASSLREWTGELFFGEGSRLTVL.

The chain combines TRBV11-3 with TRBJ2-7; D is perhaps TRBD2 (5 bases). V was shortened by 0 bases and J by 1 base, with 10 bases between the two germline ends. CDR1 SGHNT and CDR2 YENEEA come from the germline V gene. The CDR3 is 15 amino acids. The CDR3 here is CASSLDRVASYEQYF. The CDR3 DNA follows: TGTGCCAGCAGCTTAGATCGGGTAGCGTCCTACGAGCAGTACTTC.

This sequence joins TRBV24-1 and TRBJ1-5; possibly TRBD1 for D (6 bases). CDR3 length equals 16 residues. V shed 10 bases and J shed 1 base, with 19 bases lying between them. CDR1 KGHDR and CDR2 SFDVKD come from the germline V gene. CDR3 nucleotide sequence: TGTGCCACGAAACCGAGGGGGACACTAAGCAATCAGCCCCAGCATTTT. Its protein product is CATKPRGTLSNQPQHF.

The sample holds a few counts of this clone. V is TRBV10-3 and J is TRBJ2-5; 11 nucleotides match TRBD2. From germline, CDR1 is ENHRY and CDR2 SYGVKD. V shed 3 bases, J shed 1 base, and the junction held 4 bases outside the gene matches. The CDR3 totals 16 residues. The CDR3 is CAISDPTSGTQETQYF. The CDR3 coding sequence is TGTGCCATCAGTGATCCGACTAGCGGGACCCAAGAGACCCAGTACTTC.

The chain recombines TRBV12-3 or TRBV12-4 with TRBJ1-2; D gene unclear. V was pared by 3 bases and J by 8 bases, with 10 bases between. This CDR3 spans 12 amino acids. This CDR3 is CASSFRPVGYTF. The DNA for the CDR3 is TGTGCCAGCAGTTTCAGACCCGTGGGCTACACCTTC.

The chain couples TRBV4-1 to TRBJ2-1, with unresolved D. V was clipped by 4 bases and J by 5 bases, with 15 bases between them. This CDR3 contains 15 residues. The germline V gene encodes CDR1 MGHRA and CDR2 YSYEKL. CDR3 in amino acids: CASSLGQVIDNEQFF. The CDR3 DNA reads TGCGCCAGCAGCCTCGGTCAAGTGATCGACAATGAGCAGTTCTTC.

The gene calls are TRBV28 and TRBJ1-2; D is possibly TRBD1 (6 bases). The length of the CDR3 is 14 residues. V was pared by 6 bases and J by 5 bases, with 16 bases between. Per germline, CDR1 MDHEN and CDR2 SYDVKM. For the CDR3, the DNA is TGTGCCAGCAGGGCCCAGGGGTTAGAATATGGCTACACCTTC. Residues: CASRAQGLEYGYTF.

This clone came up a few times. This chain uses TRBV6-5 with TRBJ2-7, with 8 bases fitting TRBD2. This CDR3 region has 13 residues. In germline, CDR1 is MNHEY, CDR2 SVGAGI. After removal of 4 bases from V and 6 bases from J, the junction contained 5 bases not matched to a gene. The CDR3 loop is CASSSAGVGEQYF. The CDR3, as DNA: TGTGCCAGCAGTTCAGCGGGGGTAGGCGAGCAGTACTTC.

This chain connects TRBV7-2 to TRBJ2-7; D remains unclear. The V gene lost 3 bases and the J gene lost 2 bases, with 11 bases spanning the gap. From germline, CDR1 is SGHTA and CDR2 FQGNSA. The CDR3 runs 14 residues. The CDR3 nucleotides are TGTGCCAGCAGCTTTGGACCGCCCCCCTACGAGCAGTACTTC. This gives the protein CASSFGPPPYEQYF.

In this sample, this clone turned up a few times. The rearrangement uses TRBV4-1 and TRBJ2-2, with a possible D match to TRBD1 (5 bases). The germline CDR1 and CDR2 sequences are MGHRA and YSYEKL. The ends were cut back, 8 bases at V and 0 bases at J, with 16 bases in the middle. This CDR3 spans 16 amino acids. The CDR3 protein is CASFPGPPSNTGELFF. The DNA for the CDR3 is TGCGCCAGCTTTCCAGGGCCTCCTTCGAACACCGGGGAGCTGTTTTTT.

The gene calls are TRBV21-1 and TRBJ2-7; no DNA check was done on the table's D call, TRBD2. TRBV21-1 constitutes a pseudogene. There are 12 residues in the CDR3. The CDR3 is CASSLFSYEQYF. The CDR3, as DNA: TGTGCCAGCAGTCTGTTTTCGTACGAGCAGTACTTC.

The chain combines TRBV7-9 with TRBJ1-2; TRBD1 is a possible D gene (5 bases). Trimming cost V 5 bases and J 4 bases, with 14 bases left between them. The V gene's germline CDR1 is SEHNR and CDR2 FQNEAQ (reference sequence). The CDR3 length is 14 residues. The CDR3 loop reads CASSPFGGFYGYTF. The DNA of the CDR3 is TGTGCCAGCAGCCCCTTTGGGGGGTTCTATGGCTACACCTTC.

This clone was counted only a few times. This chain links TRBV14 with TRBJ2-1, with D unresolved. The CDR3 is 18 amino acids. CDR1 SGHDN and CDR2 FVKESK come from the germline V gene. The V and J ends lost 1 base and 4 bases respectively, with 20 bases between them. The CDR3 DNA is TGTGCCAGCAGCCAAGTTGCCGGTTCCAAGCAACCATACAATGAGCAGTTCTTC. Amino acid sequence: CASSQVAGSKQPYNEQFF.

The chain joins TRBV6-2 or TRBV6-3 to TRBJ2-7; D gene unclear. Germline V gene data show CDR1 as MNHEY and CDR2 as SVGEGT. V gave up 0 bases and J gave up 3 bases, with 18 bases separating them. The length of the CDR3 is 17 residues. CDR3 amino acids: CASSYSLYPWSLYEQYF. The CDR3 DNA reads as TGTGCCAGCAGTTACTCTCTGTACCCCTGGAGCCTCTACGAGCAGTACTTC.

This clone was seen a single time. This CDR3 is CATSRETGSSYGYTF. For the CDR3, the DNA is TGTGCCACCAGCAGAGAGACGGGATCCTCCTATGGCTACACCTTC. The chain combines TRBV15 with TRBJ1-2; D call uncertain. This CDR3 spans 15 amino acids. The germline V gene encodes CDR1 LNHNV and CDR2 YYDKDF (reference sequence). V was shortened by 0 bases and J by 4 bases, with 12 bases between the two germline ends.